Sequencing of this T cell receptor beta chain was carried out in a study of immune heterogeneity within non-small cell lung tumors (dated by TCRdb to the late 2010s). Describing the broader study: Histology comprised a few squamous cell carcinomas, 10 non-squamous carcinomas and 1 tumor not otherwise specified. The study combined whole-exome sequencing, RNA-seq and TCR beta repertoire sequencing of multiple spatially distinct regions from each NSCLC tumor to examine intratumoral immune heterogeneity. Transcriptome data were available for just about 40 loci from about 13 patients, whereas TCR repertoire analysis spanned 55 to 65 tumor loci from about 15 patients. For mutant peptides 8 to 11 amino acids long, netMHCpan-3.0 predicted neoantigen binding to the HLA alleles of each patient.

The TCR template was genomic DNA extracted from bulk tumor tissue, and 600 ng of gDNA was amplified for each sample. During surgery, multiple biopsies were taken from each primary tumor and placed as far apart as possible within the tumor mass. The study cohort was described as untreated, and patients were newly diagnosed NSCLC cases undergoing curative surgery. The donor group was made up of 15 newly diagnosed non-small cell lung cancer patients undergoing surgery with curative intent. Two independent pathologists reviewed the resected tumor masses. Only DNA and RNA samples of high quality went on to sequencing. A multiplex PCR system amplified the TCR beta CDR3 region, with a first 10-cycle round using 32 V-gene forward and 13 J-gene reverse primers. First-round PCR used a QIAGEN Multiplex PCR Kit, and primer sequences were filed in Chinese patent CN105087789A. Illumina universal primers were added in a second PCR round performed with the Phusion High-Fidelity PCR Kit. TCR libraries were paired-end sequenced at 151 bp read length on the Illumina HiSeq X Ten platform. The published analysis was carried out like this. Cutadapt was used to discard reads without multiplex PCR primers, PEAR merged the read pairs, and MiXCR with default settings called the CDR3 regions. Repertoire diversity used Shannon entropy, and clonality was computed as one minus Shannon entropy divided by ln of productive unique sequence count. A clonotype counted as a dominant or high-frequency T-cell clone when its frequency was 0.5% or higher. The public reads were quality trimmed at Q25 with fastp and then assembled into clones with MiXCR by TCRdb, keeping productive beta chains. Every distinct CDR3 protein forms one entry, paired with its most common genes and DNA. The V and J calls and clone size are TCRdb's, not the authors'. The table for this sample lists roughly 10,000 distinct CDR3 sequences; 26% of them were counted only once. Together, the top ten hold roughly a quarter of the sample.

There are many counts of this clonotype. Its antigen remains undetermined. Base qualities are not provided; no much larger clone lies one nucleotide away. Findings and caveats that apply to the study as a whole: High-frequency TCR beta clonotypes were largely distinct between individual patients. Local tumor mutational burden and local T-cell repertoire clonality had a statistically significant but moderate positive correlation (R about 0.35). Identical dominant CDR3B clonotypes recurred across loci within a patient, yet different tumor locations also harbored unique high-frequency clones.

V gives up 4 bases and J gives up 0 bases, and the segment between their germline ends measures 7 bases. The germline V gene specifies SGHTA as CDR1 and FQGNSA as CDR2. Including the terminal cysteine and phenylalanine, the CDR3 comprises 15 residues. Only CDR3 DNA remains: 45 bases, in frame from the first base. The sequence was collected from a woman between 50 and 59 years old with non-small cell lung cancer. This sequence uses TRBV7-2 and TRBJ1-6; the D gene cannot be named for sure. Material for sequencing was lung tumor tissue. The nucleotides read TGTGCCAGCAGCTCCAGGTACTCCTATAATTCACCCCTCCACTTT. This encodes CASSSRYSYNSPLHF.